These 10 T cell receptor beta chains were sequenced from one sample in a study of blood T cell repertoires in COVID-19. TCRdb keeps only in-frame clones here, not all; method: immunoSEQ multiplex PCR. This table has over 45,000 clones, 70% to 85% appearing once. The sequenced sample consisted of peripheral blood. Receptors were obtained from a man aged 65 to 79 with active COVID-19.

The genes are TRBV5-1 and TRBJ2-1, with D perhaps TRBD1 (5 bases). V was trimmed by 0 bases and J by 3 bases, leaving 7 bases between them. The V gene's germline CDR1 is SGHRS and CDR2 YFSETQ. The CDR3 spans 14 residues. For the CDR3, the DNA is TGCGCCAGCAGCTTGGGACAGCACTACAATGAGCAGTTCTTC. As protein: CASSLGQHYNEQFF.

In DNA, the CDR3 is TGCGCCAGCAGTCAGACTAGCCCATCACTAGCGGGAGGGCCCCATGAGCAGTTCTTC. Amino acid sequence: CASSQTSPSLAGGPHEQFF. The rearrangement links TRBV23-1 to TRBJ2-1, with TRBD2 identical over 13 bases. TRBV23-1 is sorted into the ORF group, with uncertain function. The junction had 16 bases not matched to a gene; V was cut back by 3 bases and J by 8 bases. There are 19 residues in the CDR3.

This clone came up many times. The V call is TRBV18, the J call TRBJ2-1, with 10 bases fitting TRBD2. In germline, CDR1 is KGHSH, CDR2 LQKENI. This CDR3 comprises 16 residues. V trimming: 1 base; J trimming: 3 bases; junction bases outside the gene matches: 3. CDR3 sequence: CASSPLAGGGYNEQFF. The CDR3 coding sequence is TGTGCCAGCTCACCACTAGCGGGAGGCGGCTACAATGAGCAGTTCTTC.

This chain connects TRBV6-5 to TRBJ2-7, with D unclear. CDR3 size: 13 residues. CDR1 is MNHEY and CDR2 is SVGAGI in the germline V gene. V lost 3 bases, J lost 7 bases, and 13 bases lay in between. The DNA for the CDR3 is TGTGCCAGCAGTTATGGAGTGGGTCGGGAGCAGTACTTC. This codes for CASSYGVGREQYF.

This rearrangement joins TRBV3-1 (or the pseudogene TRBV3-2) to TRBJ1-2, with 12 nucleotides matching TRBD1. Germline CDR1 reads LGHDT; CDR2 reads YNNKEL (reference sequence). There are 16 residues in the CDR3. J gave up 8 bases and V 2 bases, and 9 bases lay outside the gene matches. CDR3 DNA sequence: TGTGCCAGCAGCCAATCCGGGACAGGGGGCGCCGAGGGCTACACCTTC. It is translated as CASSQSGTGGAEGYTF.

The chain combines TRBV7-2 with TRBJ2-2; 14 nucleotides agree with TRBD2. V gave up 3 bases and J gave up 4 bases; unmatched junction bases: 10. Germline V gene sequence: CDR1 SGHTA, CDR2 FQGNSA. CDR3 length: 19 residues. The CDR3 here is CASSLRLAGGTQGTGELFF. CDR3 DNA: TGTGCCAGCAGCTTGAGACTAGCGGGAGGGACCCAGGGCACCGGGGAGCTGTTTTTT.

CDR3 residues: CASSEGSYNSPLHF. The CDR3 region has the DNA TGTGCCAGCAGCGAGGGATCCTATAATTCACCCCTCCACTTT. The chain joins TRBV5-5 to TRBJ1-6; D gene unclear. V was trimmed by 4 bases and J by 1 base, leaving 6 bases between them. The germline gives CDR1 SGHKS, CDR2 YYEKEE (reference sequence). CDR3 length: 14 residues.

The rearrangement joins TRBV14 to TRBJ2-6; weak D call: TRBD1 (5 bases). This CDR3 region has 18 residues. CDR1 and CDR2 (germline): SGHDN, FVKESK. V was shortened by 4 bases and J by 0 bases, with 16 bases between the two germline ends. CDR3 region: CASSPMGRAPSGANVLTF. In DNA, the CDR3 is TGTGCCAGCAGCCCCATGGGCAGGGCCCCCTCTGGGGCCAACGTCCTGACTTTC.

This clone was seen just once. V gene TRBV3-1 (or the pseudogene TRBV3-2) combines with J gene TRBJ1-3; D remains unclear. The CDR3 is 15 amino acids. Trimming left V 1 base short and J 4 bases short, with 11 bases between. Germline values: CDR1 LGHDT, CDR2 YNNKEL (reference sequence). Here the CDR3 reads CASSQAVQQGNTIYF. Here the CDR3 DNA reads TGTGCCAGCAGCCAAGCCGTACAACAGGGAAACACCATATATTTT.

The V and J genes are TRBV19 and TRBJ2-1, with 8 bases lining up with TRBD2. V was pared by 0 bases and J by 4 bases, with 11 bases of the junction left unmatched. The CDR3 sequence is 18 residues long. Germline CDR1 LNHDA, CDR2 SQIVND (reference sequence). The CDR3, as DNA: TGTGCCAGTAGTATAGATCCTACAGCAGCGGGAGAGTACAATGAGCAGTTCTTC. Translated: CASSIDPTAAGEYNEQFF.